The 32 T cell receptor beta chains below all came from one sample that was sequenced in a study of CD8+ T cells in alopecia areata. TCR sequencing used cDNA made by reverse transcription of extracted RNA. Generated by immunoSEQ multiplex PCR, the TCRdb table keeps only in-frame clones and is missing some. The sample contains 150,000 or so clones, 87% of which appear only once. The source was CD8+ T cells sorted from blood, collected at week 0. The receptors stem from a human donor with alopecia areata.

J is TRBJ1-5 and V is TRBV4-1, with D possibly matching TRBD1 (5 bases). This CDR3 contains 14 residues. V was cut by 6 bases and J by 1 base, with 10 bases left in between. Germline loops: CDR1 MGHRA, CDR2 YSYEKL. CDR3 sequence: CASSPRGSNQPQHF. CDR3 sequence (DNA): TGCGCCAGCAGTCCGCGGGGCAGCAATCAGCCCCAGCATTTT.

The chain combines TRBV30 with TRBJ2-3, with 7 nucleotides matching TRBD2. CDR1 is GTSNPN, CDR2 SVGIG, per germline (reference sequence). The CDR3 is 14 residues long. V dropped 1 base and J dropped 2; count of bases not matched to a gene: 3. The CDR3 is CAWSGAGATDTQYF. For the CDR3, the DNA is TGTGCCTGGAGTGGGGCGGGAGCCACAGATACGCAGTATTTT.

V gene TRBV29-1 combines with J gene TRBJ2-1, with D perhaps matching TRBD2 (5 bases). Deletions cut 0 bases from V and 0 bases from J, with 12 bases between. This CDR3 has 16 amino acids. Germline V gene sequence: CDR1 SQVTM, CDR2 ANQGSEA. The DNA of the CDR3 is TGCAGCGTTGAAGATCCAGCGAGCGGCTCCTACAATGAGCAGTTCTTC. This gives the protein CSVEDPASGSYNEQFF.

The CDR3, as DNA: TGTGCTAGTGGTGACCCGGGACTAGACGAAAGGAGCTCCTACAATGAGCAGTTCTTC. This encodes CASGDPGLDERSSYNEQFF. This sequence joins TRBV12-5 and TRBJ2-1; 8 bases agree with TRBD2. V dropped 5 bases and J dropped 0; count of bases not matched to a gene: 15. The CDR3 sequence is 19 residues long. Germline CDR1 LGHNT, CDR2 FRNRAP.

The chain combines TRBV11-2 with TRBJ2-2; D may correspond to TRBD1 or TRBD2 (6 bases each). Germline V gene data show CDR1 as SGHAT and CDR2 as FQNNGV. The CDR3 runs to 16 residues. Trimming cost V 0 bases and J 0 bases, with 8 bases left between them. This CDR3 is CASSLEGGTNTGELFF. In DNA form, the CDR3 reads TGTGCCAGCAGCTTAGAGGGGGGCACGAACACCGGGGAGCTGTTTTTT.

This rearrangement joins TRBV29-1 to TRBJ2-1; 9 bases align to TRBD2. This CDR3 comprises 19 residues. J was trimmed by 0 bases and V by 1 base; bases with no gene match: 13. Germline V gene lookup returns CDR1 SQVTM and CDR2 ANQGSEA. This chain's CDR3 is CSVEGWIAGETFSYNEQFF. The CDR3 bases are TGCAGCGTTGAAGGGTGGATAGCGGGGGAAACCTTCTCCTACAATGAGCAGTTCTTC.

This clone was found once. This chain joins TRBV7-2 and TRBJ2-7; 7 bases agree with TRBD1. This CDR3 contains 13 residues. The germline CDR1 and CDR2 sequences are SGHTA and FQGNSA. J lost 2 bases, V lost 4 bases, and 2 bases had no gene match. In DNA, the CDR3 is TGTGCCAGCAGCTATGGACAGGCCTACGAGCAGTACTTC. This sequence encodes CASSYGQAYEQYF.

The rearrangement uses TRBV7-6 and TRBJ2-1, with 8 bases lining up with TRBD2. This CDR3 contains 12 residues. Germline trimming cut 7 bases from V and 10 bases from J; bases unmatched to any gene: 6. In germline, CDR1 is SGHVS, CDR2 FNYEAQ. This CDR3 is CASTGLADEQFF. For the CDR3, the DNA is TGTGCCAGCACCGGACTAGCCGACGAGCAGTTCTTC.

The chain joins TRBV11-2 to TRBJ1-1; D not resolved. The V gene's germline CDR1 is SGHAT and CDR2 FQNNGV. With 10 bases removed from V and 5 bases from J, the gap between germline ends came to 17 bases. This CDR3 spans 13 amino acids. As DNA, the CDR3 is TGTGCCACCGCCTGGGGAGGAGGAACTGAAGCTTTCTTT. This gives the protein CATAWGGGTEAFF.

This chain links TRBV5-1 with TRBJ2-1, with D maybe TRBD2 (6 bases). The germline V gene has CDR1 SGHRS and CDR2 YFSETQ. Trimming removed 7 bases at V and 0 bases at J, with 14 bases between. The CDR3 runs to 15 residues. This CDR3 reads CASLDRESSYNEQFF. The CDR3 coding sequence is TGCGCCAGCTTAGACCGGGAGAGCTCCTACAATGAGCAGTTCTTC.

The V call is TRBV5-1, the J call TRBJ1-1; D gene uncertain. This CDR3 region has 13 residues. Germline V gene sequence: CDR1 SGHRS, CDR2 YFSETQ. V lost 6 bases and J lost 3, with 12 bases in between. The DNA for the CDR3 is TGCGCCAGCACCCGGCCCGGGGACACTGAAGCTTTCTTT. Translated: CASTRPGDTEAFF.

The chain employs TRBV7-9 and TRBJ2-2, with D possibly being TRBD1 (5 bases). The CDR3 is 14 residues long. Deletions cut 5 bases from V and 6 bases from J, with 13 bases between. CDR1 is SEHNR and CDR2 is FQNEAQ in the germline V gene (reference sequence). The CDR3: CASSQGGRAGELFF. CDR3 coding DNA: TGTGCCAGCAGCCAAGGTGGCAGGGCCGGGGAGCTGTTTTTT.

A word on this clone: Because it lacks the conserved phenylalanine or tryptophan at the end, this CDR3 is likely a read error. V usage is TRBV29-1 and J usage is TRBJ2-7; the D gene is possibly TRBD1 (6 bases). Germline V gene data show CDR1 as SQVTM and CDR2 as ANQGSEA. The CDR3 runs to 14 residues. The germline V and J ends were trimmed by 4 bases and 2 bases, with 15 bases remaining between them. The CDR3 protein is CSVVRRGRTYEQYS. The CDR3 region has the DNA TGCAGCGTTGTTCGCAGGGGAAGGACCTACGAGCAGTACTCC.

Here the CDR3 DNA reads TGCGCCAGCAGCTGGGGGACTAGCGGGCCTTACGAGCAGTACTTC. This encodes CASSWGTSGPYEQYF. The chain combines TRBV5-1 with TRBJ2-7; 12 bases are shared with TRBD2. The CDR3 loop spans 15 amino acids. Per germline, CDR1 SGHRS and CDR2 YFSETQ. The junction had 5 bases not matched to a gene; V was cut back by 3 bases and J by 4 bases.

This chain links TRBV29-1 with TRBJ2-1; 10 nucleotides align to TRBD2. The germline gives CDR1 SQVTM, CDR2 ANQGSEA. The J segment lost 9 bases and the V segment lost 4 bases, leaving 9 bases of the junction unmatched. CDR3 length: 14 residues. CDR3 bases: TGCAGCGTTGCGGCAGCGGGGGGGCCTGTTGAGCAGTTCTTC. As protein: CSVAAAGGPVEQFF.

The CDR3, as DNA: TGTGCCTGGAGTGTACCGGGACTTTACTCTGGAAACACCATATATTTT. It encodes CAWSVPGLYSGNTIYF. The chain recombines TRBV30 with TRBJ1-3; D possibly corresponds to TRBD1 (5 bases). Looked up from germline, CDR1 is GTSNPN and CDR2 is SVGIG (reference sequence). The CDR3 consists of 16 residues. The V end lost 0 bases, the J end lost 0 bases, and 12 bases lay between the germline ends.

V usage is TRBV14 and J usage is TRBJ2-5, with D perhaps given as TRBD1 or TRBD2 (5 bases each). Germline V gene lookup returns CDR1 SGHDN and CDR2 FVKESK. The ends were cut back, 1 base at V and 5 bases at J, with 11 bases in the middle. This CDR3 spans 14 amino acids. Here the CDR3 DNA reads TGTGCCAGCAGCCAAGCTTTTGGGACGGAGACCCAGTACTTC. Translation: CASSQAFGTETQYF.

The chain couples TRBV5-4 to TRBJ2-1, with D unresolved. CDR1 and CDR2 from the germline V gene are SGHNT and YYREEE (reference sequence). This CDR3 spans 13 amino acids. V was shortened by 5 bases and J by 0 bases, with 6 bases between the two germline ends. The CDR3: CASRSDSYNEQFF. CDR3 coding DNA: TGTGCCAGCAGGTCTGACTCCTACAATGAGCAGTTCTTC.

The CDR3 bases are TGTGCCATCAGTCGACAGCGGTACCAAGAGACCCAGTACTTC. Translated, it gives CAISRQRYQETQYF. This rearrangement joins TRBV10-3 to TRBJ2-5; D may correspond to TRBD1 or TRBD2 (5 bases each). Germline CDR1 reads ENHRY; CDR2 reads SYGVKD. The CDR3 consists of 14 residues. Trimming removed 5 bases at V and 0 bases at J, with 10 bases between.

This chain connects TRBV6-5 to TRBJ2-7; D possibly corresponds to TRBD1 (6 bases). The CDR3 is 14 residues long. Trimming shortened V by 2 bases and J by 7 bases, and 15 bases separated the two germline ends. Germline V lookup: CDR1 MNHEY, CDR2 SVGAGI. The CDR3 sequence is CASSYQPQGLEQYF. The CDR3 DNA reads TGTGCCAGCAGTTACCAACCCCAGGGGCTGGAGCAGTACTTC.

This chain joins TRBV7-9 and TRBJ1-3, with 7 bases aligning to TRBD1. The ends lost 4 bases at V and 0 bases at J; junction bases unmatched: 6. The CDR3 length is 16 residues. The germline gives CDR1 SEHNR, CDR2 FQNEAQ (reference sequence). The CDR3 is CASSSQGDSSGNTIYF. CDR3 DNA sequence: TGTGCCAGCAGCTCCCAGGGGGACAGCTCTGGAAACACCATATATTTT.

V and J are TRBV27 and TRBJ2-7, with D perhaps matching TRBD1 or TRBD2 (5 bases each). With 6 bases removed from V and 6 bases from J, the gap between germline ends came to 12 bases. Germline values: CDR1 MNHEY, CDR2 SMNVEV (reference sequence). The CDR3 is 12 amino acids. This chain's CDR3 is CASRDGAREQYF. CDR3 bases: TGTGCCAGCAGAGACGGGGCACGCGAGCAGTACTTC.

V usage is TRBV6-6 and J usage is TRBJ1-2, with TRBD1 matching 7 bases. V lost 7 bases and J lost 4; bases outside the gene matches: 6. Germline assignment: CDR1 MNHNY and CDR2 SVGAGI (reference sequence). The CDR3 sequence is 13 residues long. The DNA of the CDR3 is TGTGCCAGCACCCCGGGACAGCTCTATGGCTACACCTTC. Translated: CASTPGQLYGYTF.

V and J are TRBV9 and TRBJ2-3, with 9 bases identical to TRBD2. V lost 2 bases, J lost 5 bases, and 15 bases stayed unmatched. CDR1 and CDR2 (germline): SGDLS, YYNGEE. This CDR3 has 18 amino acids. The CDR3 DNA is TGTGCCAGCAGCGTCCCAAGCGGGATAGCGGGGGAGAAAGATACGCAGTATTTT. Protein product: CASSVPSGIAGEKDTQYF.

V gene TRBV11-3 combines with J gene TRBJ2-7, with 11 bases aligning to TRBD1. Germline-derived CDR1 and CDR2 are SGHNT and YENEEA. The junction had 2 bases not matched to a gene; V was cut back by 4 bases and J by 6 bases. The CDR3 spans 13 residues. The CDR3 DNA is TGTGCCAGCAGCTCCGGGACAGGGGGCGAGCAGTACTTC. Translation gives CASSSGTGGEQYF.

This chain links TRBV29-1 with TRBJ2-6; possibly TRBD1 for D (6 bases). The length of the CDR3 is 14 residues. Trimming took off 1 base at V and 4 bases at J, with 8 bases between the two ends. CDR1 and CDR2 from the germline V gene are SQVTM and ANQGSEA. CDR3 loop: CSVEGGPGANVLTF. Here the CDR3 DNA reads TGCAGCGTTGAAGGGGGGCCAGGGGCCAACGTCCTGACTTTC.

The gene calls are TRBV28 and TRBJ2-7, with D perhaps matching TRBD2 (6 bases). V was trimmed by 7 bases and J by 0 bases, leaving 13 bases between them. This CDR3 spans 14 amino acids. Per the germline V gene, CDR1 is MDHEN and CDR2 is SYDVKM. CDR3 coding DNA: TGTGCCAGCATGCGGGATCCTCCCTCCTACGAGCAGTACTTC. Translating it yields CASMRDPPSYEQYF.

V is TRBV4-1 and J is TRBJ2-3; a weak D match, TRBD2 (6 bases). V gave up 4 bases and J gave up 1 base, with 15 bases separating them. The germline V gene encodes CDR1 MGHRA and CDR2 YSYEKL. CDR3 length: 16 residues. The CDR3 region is CASSPTSGDGTDTQYF. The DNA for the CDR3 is TGCGCCAGCAGCCCTACATCGGGGGATGGCACAGATACGCAGTATTTT.

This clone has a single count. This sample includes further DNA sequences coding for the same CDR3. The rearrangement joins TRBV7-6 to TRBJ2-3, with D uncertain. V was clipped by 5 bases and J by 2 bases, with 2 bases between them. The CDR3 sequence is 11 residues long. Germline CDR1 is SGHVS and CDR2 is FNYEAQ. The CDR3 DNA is TGTGCCAGCAGCCTCACAGATACGCAGTATTTT. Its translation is CASSLTDTQYF.

For the CDR3, the DNA is TGCGCCAGCAGCCTAGGAAGGGATGCCTCCTACGAGCAGTACTTC. It encodes CASSLGRDASYEQYF. This chain links TRBV4-1 with TRBJ2-7; unclear D gene. This CDR3 has 15 residues. Trimming pared 4 bases from V and 0 bases from J, leaving 13 bases between. CDR1 is MGHRA, CDR2 YSYEKL, per germline.

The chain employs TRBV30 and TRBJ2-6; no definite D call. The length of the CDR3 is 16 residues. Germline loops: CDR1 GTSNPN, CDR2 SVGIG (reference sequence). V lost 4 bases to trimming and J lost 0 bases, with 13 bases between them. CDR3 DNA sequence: TGTGCCTGGACAGGCCAAGCCTTCTCTGGGGCCAACGTCCTGACTTTC. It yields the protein CAWTGQAFSGANVLTF.

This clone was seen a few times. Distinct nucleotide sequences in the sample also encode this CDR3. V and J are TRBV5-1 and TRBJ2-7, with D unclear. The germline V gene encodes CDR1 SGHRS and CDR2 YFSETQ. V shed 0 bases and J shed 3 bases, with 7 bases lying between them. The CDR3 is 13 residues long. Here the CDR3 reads CASSLAQDYEQYF. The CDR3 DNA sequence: TGCGCCAGCAGCTTGGCCCAGGACTACGAGCAGTACTTC.